This is a list of T cell receptor beta chains from one sample in a study of shared clonotypes between healthy human individuals. TCRdb's copy holds only in-frame clones and misses some; the assay was immunoSEQ multiplex PCR. This table has about 380,000 clones, 96% appearing once. Sequenced sample: memory CD8+ T cells sorted from blood. The receptors here all came from a young man in good health. Both conserved end residues are part of each CDR3. D genes are given only for firm matches. Size tells how often a clone was seen (once, few, many) or the class of an expanded clone, and some rows leave it out.

NA	NA	TRBV9	TRBJ2-5	TGTGCCAGCATACGGGACTACCAAGAGACCCAGTACTTC	CASIRDYQETQYF
TRBD2	NA	TRBV28	TRBJ2-7	TGTGCCAGCAGTACCGTAGGACTAGTATCGTACTTC	CASSTVGLVSYF
NA	NA	TRBV2	TRBJ2-4	TGTGCCAGCAAGTGGCTAGAAAACATTCAGTACTTC	CASKWLENIQYF
NA	NA	TRBV18	TRBJ2-5	TGTGCCAGCTCACCAAGGCAGTGGGGGGTGGGGGCCCTGGACACCCAGTACTTC	CASSPRQWGVGALDTQYF
TRBD1	NA	TRBV28	TRBJ1-4	TGTGCCAGCAGTTTAGTAGGGGGCACTAATGAAAAACTGTTTTTT	CASSLVGGTNEKLFF
NA	NA	TRBV5-1	TRBJ2-7	TGCGCCAGCAGCTTGATCCCGGGACAAAACTACGAGCAGTACTTC	CASSLIPGQNYEQYF
NA	NA	TRBV18	TRBJ2-7	TGTGCCAGCTCACCCGGACTAAAATCCTACGAGCAGTACTTC	CASSPGLKSYEQYF
NA	NA	TRBV6-5	TRBJ2-3	TGTGCCAGCAGTTTGACTGGCACAGATACGCAGTATTTT	CASSLTGTDTQYF
NA	NA	TRBV29-1	TRBJ1-4	TGCAGCGTTGAACTCTCGGAGGGAGGAAATGAAAAACTGTTTTTT	CSVELSEGGNEKLFF
NA	NA	TRBV28	TRBJ1-2	TGTGCCAGCACCCCGGCCCTCTATGGCTACACCTTC	CASTPALYGYTF
TRBD2	NA	TRBV15	TRBJ2-7	TGTGCCACCAGCAGAGTTGCGACGGGAGGGCCAAGGGAGCAGTACTTC	CATSRVATGGPREQYF
TRBD2	NA	TRBV4-1	TRBJ2-1	TGCGCCAGCAGCCAAGATCGTAGCGGGAGTCTCAATGAGCAGTTCTTC	CASSQDRSGSLNEQFF
NA	NA	TRBV9	TRBJ2-5	TGTGCCAGCAGCGTAGGTGCGACCCAGTACTTC	CASSVGATQYF
NA	NA	TRBV7-9	TRBJ1-5	TGTGCCAGCAGCCTAGACAGTCAATATCAGCCCCAGCATTTT	CASSLDSQYQPQHF
TRBD1	NA	TRBV28	TRBJ1-2	TGTGCCAGCAGTGACAGGGAACTAAACTATGGCTACACCTTC	CASSDRELNYGYTF
TRBD2	NA	TRBV28	TRBJ2-3	TGTGCCAGCAGTTTCCCTCACCTTGGACTAGCGGGAGGTGAGGGCACAGATACGCAGTATTTT	CASSFPHLGLAGGEGTDTQYF
NA	NA	TRBV10-3	TRBJ2-7	TGTGCCATCAGTGCTAGCATATTCTACGAGCAGTACTTC	CAISASIFYEQYF
NA	NA	TRBV2	TRBJ2-2	TGTGCCAGCAGTGCCCGCCTTAACACCGGGGAGCTGTTTTTT	CASSARLNTGELFF
NA	NA	TRBV29-1	TRBJ2-7	TGCAGCGTCCTTGGGGGAGGCTCCTACGAGCAGTACTTC	CSVLGGGSYEQYF
NA	NA	TRBV5-6	TRBJ1-2	TGTGCCAGCAGCTTGGGGTCCACCGATTCGGATGGCTACACCTTC	CASSLGSTDSDGYTF
NA	NA	TRBV25-1	TRBJ2-1	TGTGCCAGCAGTTTCAGCTCCTACAATGAGCAGTTCTTC	CASSFSSYNEQFF
NA	few	TRBV30	TRBJ1-1	TGTGCCTGGAGTGTTAAAACGGGTATGAACACTGAAGCTTTCTTT	CAWSVKTGMNTEAFF
NA	once	TRBV4-1	TRBJ1-5	TGCGCCAGCAGCCAACAGGCCTACAATCAGCCCCAGCATTTT	CASSQQAYNQPQHF
NA	NA	TRBV7-7	TRBJ2-5	TGTGCTAGCAGCTCCGGGCACCAACAAGAGACCCAGTACTTC	CASSSGHQQETQYF
NA	NA	TRBV20-1	TRBJ2-7	TGCAGTGCTTTACTTTACGAGCAGTACTTC	CSALLYEQYF
TRBD2	NA	TRBV7-9	TRBJ2-1	TGTGCCAGCAGCTTAGGGGCGGGAGGGGCACACAATGAGCAGTTCTTC	CASSLGAGGAHNEQFF
NA	NA	TRBV19	TRBJ1-5	TGTGCCAGTAGTGCCAGGAACACCCAGCATTTT	CASSARNTQHF
TRBD1	once	TRBV7-8	TRBJ2-7	TGTGCCAGCAGCTGGGGACAGATCGGCGAGCAGTACTTC	CASSWGQIGEQYF
NA	NA	TRBV30	TRBJ1-2	TGTGCCTGCGATACGGGCCGGTACAATGGCTACACCTTC	CACDTGRYNGYTF
NA	once	TRBV4-1	TRBJ2-5	TGCGCCAGCAGCCAAGTTTTTAGCCGAGAGACCCAGTACTTC	CASSQVFSRETQYF
TRBD1	NA	TRBV5-4	TRBJ1-1	TGTGCCAGCAGGCAGGACAGGGACACTGAAGCTTTCTTT	CASRQDRDTEAFF
NA	NA	TRBV4-2	TRBJ2-1	TGTGCCAGCAGCCAGGAGATCCGAGGGACCGGGGACAATGAGCAGTTCTTC	CASSQEIRGTGDNEQFF
NA	NA	TRBV28	TRBJ2-7	TGTGCCAGCAGTCCCTCTTCGCGGACGTTTGCCTACGAGCAGTACTTC	CASSPSSRTFAYEQYF